The 15 T cell receptor beta chains below come from one sample, sequenced in a study of blood T cells in healthy people across ages. Together with a sample-barcoded 5' primer, a J-beta primer mix was included in a second PCR lasting roughly 7 to 11 cycles. One entry per CDR3 protein, called by TCRdb with MiXCR from the 5' RACE reads. The table shows around 1,700,000 distinct CDR3 sequences, with approximately 28% occurring only once. The sequenced sample consisted of blood. The receptor source for this set is a woman between 25 and 40 years old in good health.

The V call is TRBV6-5, the J call TRBJ2-1; maybe TRBD2 (6 bases). The CDR3 length is 16 residues. V was cut by 0 bases and J by 7 bases, with 16 bases left in between. Germline V gene lookup returns CDR1 MNHEY and CDR2 SVGAGI. CDR3 sequence (DNA): TGTGCCAGCAGTTACTCGAGAATCGGGGGTTTAAATGAGCAGTTCTTC. This sequence encodes CASSYSRIGGLNEQFF.

This clonotype was seen more than once but under ten times. V and J are TRBV6-2 or TRBV6-3 and TRBJ1-2; D possibly corresponds to TRBD1 (5 bases). The CDR3 sequence is 12 residues long. Deletions cut 7 bases from V and 5 bases from J, with 11 bases between. Germline CDR1 reads MNHEY; CDR2 reads SVGEGT. The CDR3 is CASTRDGYGYTF. The DNA for the CDR3 is TGTGCCAGCACCAGGGACGGATATGGCTACACCTTC.

The chain links TRBV28 to TRBJ2-5; 7 bases align to TRBD2. Germline-derived CDR1 and CDR2 are MDHEN and SYDVKM. V shed 6 bases, J shed 4 bases, and the junction held 5 bases outside the gene matches. This CDR3 is built from 13 residues. This CDR3 is CASSGLVPETQYF. The DNA of the CDR3 is TGTGCCAGCAGCGGACTAGTTCCAGAGACCCAGTACTTC.

This clonotype was found a few times. This rearrangement joins TRBV5-1 to TRBJ2-5; D is perhaps TRBD1 or TRBD2 (5 bases each). This CDR3 has 15 amino acids. V dropped 2 bases and J dropped 1 base, with 12 bases sitting between them. Looked up from germline, CDR1 is SGHRS and CDR2 is YFSETQ. DNA of the CDR3: TGCGCCAGCAGCTTTACTGCCGGGACCCAAGAGACCCAGTACTTC. Its translation is CASSFTAGTQETQYF.

This clonotype was detected only a few times. The chain has TRBV7-8 and TRBJ1-5; no clear D. The CDR3 is made up of 16 amino acids. Trimming shortened V by 1 base and J by 0 bases, and 10 bases separated the two germline ends. Per the germline V gene, CDR1 is SGHVS and CDR2 is FQNEAQ. CDR3 region: CASSLGLGGSNQPQHF. Here the CDR3 DNA reads TGTGCCAGCAGCTTAGGATTGGGTGGTAGCAATCAGCCCCAGCATTTT.

This rearrangement joins TRBV20-1 to TRBJ2-5; D is unresolved. The CDR3 extends over 17 amino acids. Trimming removed 0 bases from V and 1 base from J, with 18 bases in between. Germline V CDR1 and CDR2: DFQATT, SNEGSKA (reference sequence). DNA of the CDR3: TGCAGTGCTAGAGACCTCCCCAGAGTTCCCAGCCAAGAGACCCAGTACTTC. Amino acid sequence: CSARDLPRVPSQETQYF.

This clonotype was seen once. V usage is TRBV20-1 and J usage is TRBJ1-2; TRBD1 matches at 8 bases. The CDR3 length is 10 residues. Germline loops: CDR1 DFQATT, CDR2 SNEGSKA (reference sequence). CDR3 nucleotides: TGCAGCTCCTACAGGGGGGGCTACACCTTC. As protein: CSSYRGGYTF.

A remark on this clonotype: Sequence at one end of the junction differs from germline and may be a read error. The rearrangement links TRBV7-2 to TRBJ1-2; D is unclear. Germline CDR1 reads SGHTA; CDR2 reads FQGNSA. CDR3 length equals 14 residues. As DNA, the CDR3 is TGTGCCAGCAGCTTAGGGCCGGGATCCTATGGCTGCACCTTC. Its translation is CASSLGPGSYGCTF. The whole variable domain, filled in from reference TRBV7-2 and TRBJ1-2, reads GAGVSQSPSNKVTEKGKDVELRCDPISGHTALYWYRQSLGQGLEFLIYFQGNSAPDKSGLPSDRFSAERTGGSVSTLTIQRTQQEDSAVYLCASSLGPGSYGCTFGSGTRLTVV.

This clonotype was seen at least ten times. V is TRBV5-1 and J is TRBJ2-1; 13 bases line up with TRBD2. The CDR3 is 18 amino acids. The trim removed 4 bases at V and 8 bases at J, leaving 15 bases unmatched. Germline CDR1 reads SGHRS; CDR2 reads YFSETQ. CDR3 coding DNA: TGCGCCAGCAGCGGCAAGACCAAGGGACTAGCGGGGATCGATGAGCAGTTCTTC. Protein: CASSGKTKGLAGIDEQFF.

This clonotype was seen a handful of times. This chain uses TRBV10-3 with TRBJ2-3; TRBD2 might be the D (6 bases). The germline V gene encodes CDR1 ENHRY and CDR2 SYGVKD. V shed 7 bases and J shed 4 bases, with 12 bases lying between them. CDR3 length: 13 amino acids. The CDR3 region has the DNA TGTGCCATCACTACGGGAGTTTCAGATACGCAGTATTTT. It is translated as CAITTGVSDTQYF.

The table lists this clonotype with a few counts. Compared with germline, one end of the junction differs, possibly owing to a read error. The chain is built from TRBV7-2 and TRBJ2-1, with 12 bases that match TRBD2. CDR3 size: 15 residues. Germline loops: CDR1 SGHTA, CDR2 FQGNSA. CDR3 protein: CAISLEGLAGGEQFF. CDR3 nucleotide sequence: TGTGCCATCAGCTTAGAGGGGCTAGCGGGAGGGGAGCAGTTCTTC. The whole variable domain, filled in from reference TRBV7-2 and TRBJ2-1, reads GAGVSQSPSNKVTEKGKDVELRCDPISGHTALYWYRQSLGQGLEFLIYFQGNSAPDKSGLPSDRFSAERTGGSVSTLTIQRTQQEDSAVYLCAISLEGLAGGEQFFGPGTRLTVL.

The chain links TRBV16 to TRBJ2-7; D is perhaps TRBD1 (5 bases). The germline V and J ends were trimmed by 3 bases and 6 bases, with 12 bases remaining between them. CDR1 and CDR2 (germline): KGHSY, FQNENV. The CDR3 totals 13 residues. CDR3 sequence: CASSQARAGEQYF. The CDR3 DNA is TGTGCCAGCAGCCAGGCCAGGGCAGGCGAGCAGTACTTC.

This clonotype was counted a few times. A much bigger clone sits one base away, suggesting this may be a read error. The genes are TRBV2 and TRBJ2-7; TRBD1 matches at 8 bases. Germline values: CDR1 SNHLY, CDR2 FYNNEI. The V segment lost 8 bases and the J segment 5 bases; nucleotides outside the gene matches: 2. This CDR3 has 11 amino acids. The CDR3 protein is CASGQGHEQYF. The CDR3 DNA reads as TGTGCCAGCGGACAGGGCCACGAGCAGTACTTC.

At least ten counts were recorded for this clonotype. The V and J genes are TRBV20-1 and TRBJ2-3; D unresolved. Germline V gene data show CDR1 as DFQATT and CDR2 as SNEGSKA (reference sequence). The CDR3 loop spans 18 amino acids. V was clipped by 1 base and J by 3 bases, with 23 bases between them. In DNA form, the CDR3 reads TGCAGTGCTAGAGGCCCACACATTGGCGAGGCAGCGACAGATACGCAGTATTTT. Translated, it gives CSARGPHIGEAATDTQYF.

V usage is TRBV20-1 and J usage is TRBJ2-3, with 11 bases lining up with TRBD2. The J segment lost 8 bases and the V segment lost 3 bases, leaving 7 bases of the junction unmatched. The CDR3 runs 14 residues. CDR1 is DFQATT, CDR2 SNEGSKA, per germline (reference sequence). CDR3 sequence (DNA): TGCAGTGCTAGGACTAGCGGGGAACACATTACGCAGTATTTT. Translating it yields CSARTSGEHITQYF.